This T cell receptor (beta chain) was identified in a study of blood T cell repertoires in COVID-19. Turning to the study itself: Samples representing acute and convalescent COVID-19 were sourced from the United States, Italy and Spain. T cells, B-cell-depleted T cells, or PBMCs provided the cDNA or gDNA that served as material.

Original methodology: It was from reference gene primer amplification that nucleated cell counts were estimated. Sequencing was performed with immunoSEQ multiplex PCR; in TCRdb, only in-frame clones are kept and a portion is missing. That table is the source of V, J and clone size, and D and trimming were worked out from the DNA. The sample yields about 360,000 clones, around 90% seen once. This CDR3 comprises 13 residues. Germline CDR1 is MNHEY and CDR2 is SVGAGI. Deletions cut 7 bases from V and 4 bases from J, with 11 bases between. This clone was observed a handful of times. Sequencing was carried out using peripheral blood. The source is a human donor in a cohort sampled during active COVID-19. The V gene is TRBV6-5, the J gene TRBJ1-5; TRBD1 is a possible D gene (5 bases). The CDR3 loop reads CASKTTVNQPQHF. The CDR3 bases are TGTGCCAGCAAAACGACAGTAAATCAGCCCCAGCATTTT.